The T cell receptor beta chain under discussion was sequenced for a study of CD8 T cells in ankylosing spondylitis. Study-level results: Disease-linked clones proved CD8+ and comparatively uncommon in peripheral blood. Typical of ankylosing spondylitis blood, it appeared, was a TCR beta motif of roughly eight highly homologous variants. The authors reported significant enrichment of disease-linked clones in matched ankylosing spondylitis synovial fluid.

Germline CDR1 and CDR2: LNHNV and YYDKDF (reference sequence). V gave up 0 bases and J gave up 2 bases, with 14 bases separating them. The CDR3 is 17 residues long. A single record per CDR3 protein comes from TCRdb applying MiXCR to the 5' RACE reads. This sample yields roughly 220,000 distinct CDR3 sequences, of which about 16% are seen a single time; about 39% belongs to the top ten. About this clonotype itself: Antigen specificity is unknown.

The sample was blood, either unsorted or a sorted T cell fraction (not recorded which). The source is a male donor with ankylosing spondylitis. This rearrangement joins TRBV15 to TRBJ1-3; D might be TRBD1 (5 bases). Here the CDR3 reads CATSRDVPPGTGNTIYF. The CDR3 coding sequence is TGTGCCACCAGCAGAGATGTCCCCCCAGGGACTGGAAACACCATATATTTT.